This record concerns one T cell receptor (beta chain) sequence. The antigen this receptor binds is unknown. The input lacks base qualities; no much larger clone sits a single base away. The sample has other DNA sequences that encode this CDR3 too. Inclusive of the bounding cysteine and phenylalanine, the CDR3 is 11 residues long. Only the CDR3 part of the read is kept: 33 bases, read in frame from the first base. Via the germline V gene (reference sequence), CDR1 is DFQATT and CDR2 SNEGSKA. Deletion took 6 bases off V and 8 bases off J, with a span of 10 bases between the germline ends. Healthy HIV-negative adults with no recently reported acute infections or vaccinations were included as donors. Only Caucasian adults living in Nashville, Tennessee, USA were represented among the donors. CD4+ T cells were enriched through magnetic negative selection, after which naive cells were positively selected on CD45RA and the remaining negative fraction served as the memory subset. Blood was collected by leukapheresis, and PBMCs were isolated by Ficoll-Histopaque density gradient centrifugation and then cryopreserved in liquid nitrogen vapor phase. Analytical flow cytometry was used to check the purity and quantity of every magnetically sorted T cell population. Each sorted fraction had its genomic DNA isolated and then quantified by UV absorbance on a Nanodrop 2000c.

TCR CDR3 regions were amplified from genomic DNA by multiplex PCR using the deep immunoSEQ assay. For each cell subset, the extracted genomic DNA was distributed evenly across all wells of several immunoSEQ 96-well plates, and each plate served as one replicate. For sorted subsets, approximately 0.2 ug of genomic DNA, equivalent to around 30,000 T cell genomes, went into each replicate PCR. The purified libraries were quantified using a Qubit 3.0 fluorometer, sized with a Bioanalyzer 2100, and then quantified again using the KAPA Library Quantification kit. Every immunoSEQ 96-well plate was sequenced on a separate single-read 150-cycle Illumina NextSeq 550 flow cell. On the authors' methods: Because the immunoSEQ output held only junctional sequences and lacked quality scores, the filtering could not match the filtering applied to full-length reads. Sequences were annotated with PyIR, a Python wrapper for IgBLAST v1.9, and V/J genes and CDR3 were assigned using IMGT germline references. Reads were filtered out if the reads had weak V/J assignments (E-value above 1e-6), no CDR3, stop codons, out-of-frame junctions, or ambiguous translated residues. V3J clonotypes were defined as sequences sharing the same inferred V gene, J gene, and CDR3 amino acid sequence. The percentage overlap between two repertoires was calculated by dividing the number of shared unique clonotypes by the size of the smaller repertoire. Repertoire richness was assessed with RTK rarefaction, the Chao1 estimator, and Recon v2.1 estimates of unobserved clonotypes. OLGA was used to compute generation probabilities for all TCRbeta clonotypes that the gDNA method yielded from four donors. TCRdb took this table from immuneACCESS and kept in-frame rearrangements with V and J called. Such tables lack part of the clones; where checked against another copy, unresolved V genes explain under half of the gap, and the rest is unexplained. The DNA was the basis for D and trimming; V, J and clone size are from that table. This sample lists about 1 million clones; about 77% were detected once. Nearly 1.5% of the sample belongs to the ten largest clones.

The sample is drawn from a study of shared clonotypes between healthy human individuals (TCRdb year 2020). As for the study more broadly: A couple of women and three men aged 18 to 49 years were included in the cohort. For each donor, three plates each were used for CD4 naive and CD4 memory, two plates were used for CD8 naive, and one plate was used for CD8 memory. Blood TCR repertoires of five healthy adults were deeply sequenced to estimate repertoire size and the extent of clonotype sharing between individuals. Different laboratories and diverse techniques were used to prepare libraries and sequence TCR repertoires, to increase sequencing depth and limit assay-specific biases. Between about 0.94 and 10 billion PBMCs per donor were obtained by leukapheresis. Points the paper makes about the study in general: Because the study included a small number of donors, the genetic and exposure-history diversity represented was limited. Across a few donors, approximately 5% of naive CD4, 3% to 3.5% of naive CD8, 2% to 2.5% of memory CD4, and roughly 0.4% of memory CD8 clonotypes were shared. Pairwise subsampling indicated that sequencing depth was expected to affect the degree of clonotype sharing among donors. Naive subsets generally had larger estimated clonotype richness than memory subsets. Sampling was restricted to blood, and TCR repertoires in tissue are likely to differ from TCR repertoires in blood. Compared with non-shared clonotypes, clonotypes shared by all four sorted-subset donors had higher generation probabilities. Even with the large sequencing depth, rarefaction of the sorted-subset datasets indicated that sequencing was incomplete.

The clonotype was recovered from a man aged 18-30 years in good health. The chain is assembled from TRBV20-1 and TRBJ1-4; the D gene is unclear. Sequences were obtained from memory CD4+ T cells sorted from blood. Explained via the paper, the cell subset or site label denotes: CD45RA-negative fraction. Here the CDR3 is given as CSAERGEKLFF. The sequenced DNA: TGCAGTGCGGAGAGAGGGGAAAAACTGTTTTTT.